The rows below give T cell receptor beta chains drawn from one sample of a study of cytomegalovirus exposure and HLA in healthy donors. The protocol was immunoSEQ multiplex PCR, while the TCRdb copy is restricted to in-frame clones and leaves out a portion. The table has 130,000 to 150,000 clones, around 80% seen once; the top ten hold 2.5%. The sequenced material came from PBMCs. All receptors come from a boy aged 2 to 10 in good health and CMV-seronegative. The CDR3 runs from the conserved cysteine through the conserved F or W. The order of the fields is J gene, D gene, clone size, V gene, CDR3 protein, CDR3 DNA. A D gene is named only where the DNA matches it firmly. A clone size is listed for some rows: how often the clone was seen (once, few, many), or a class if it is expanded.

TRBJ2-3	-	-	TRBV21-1	CANEGQTGLTDTQYF	TGTGCCAATGAGGGACAAACAGGGCTCACAGATACGCAGTATTTT
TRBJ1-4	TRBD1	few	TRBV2	CASSGETGIEKLFF	TGTGCCAGCAGTGGGGAGACAGGGATTGAAAAACTGTTTTTT
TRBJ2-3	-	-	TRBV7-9	CSSSLFPLLRADTQYF	TGTTCCAGCAGCTTATTCCCCCTCCTGCGGGCAGATACGCAGTATTTT
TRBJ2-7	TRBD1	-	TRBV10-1	CASSLSRTGGYEQYF	TGCGCCAGCAGTCTTTCGAGGACAGGGGGCTACGAGCAGTACTTC
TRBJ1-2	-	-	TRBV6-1	CASSRGGTREHGYTF	TGTGCCAGCAGCCGGGGGGGTACGAGGGAACATGGCTACACCTTC
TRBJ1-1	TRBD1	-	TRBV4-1	CASSQAVTGVTEAFF	TGCGCCAGCAGCCAAGCGGTGACAGGGGTGACTGAAGCTTTCTTT
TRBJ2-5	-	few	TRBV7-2	CASSLVGLAKTQYF	TGTGCCAGCAGCTTAGTAGGGCTAGCAAAGACCCAGTACTTC
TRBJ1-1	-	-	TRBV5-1	CASSDGRGARTEAFF	TGCGCCAGCAGCGATGGGAGGGGGGCGCGGACTGAAGCTTTCTTT
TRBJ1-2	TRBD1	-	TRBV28	CASSLTGATNYGYTF	TGTGCCAGCAGTTTAACAGGGGCTACTAACTATGGCTACACCTTC
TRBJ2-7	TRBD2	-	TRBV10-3	CATWTSGKGRPSYEQYF	TGTGCCACCTGGACTAGCGGGAAGGGCAGACCCTCCTACGAGCAGTACTTC
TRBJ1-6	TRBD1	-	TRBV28	CATFRTGVGSPLHF	TGTGCCACCTTCCGGACAGGGGTGGGATCACCCCTCCACTTT
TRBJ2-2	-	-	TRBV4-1	CASQQGRASGELFF	TGCGCCAGCCAGCAGGGTAGGGCATCCGGGGAGCTGTTTTTT
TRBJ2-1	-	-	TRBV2	CASSPPGGNEQFF	TGTGCCAGCAGTCCCCCTGGGGGGAATGAGCAGTTCTTC
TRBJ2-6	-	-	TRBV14	CASSQVRGPGANVLTF	TGTGCCAGCAGCCAAGTTAGGGGTCCTGGGGCCAACGTCCTGACTTTC
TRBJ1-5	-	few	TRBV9	CASSVAPNQPQHF	TGTGCCAGCAGCGTAGCTCCCAATCAGCCCCAGCATTTT
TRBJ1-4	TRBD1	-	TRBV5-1	CASSSTGGGSEKLFF	TGCGCCAGCAGCTCGACAGGGGGGGGCAGTGAAAAACTGTTTTTT
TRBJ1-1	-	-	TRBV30	CAWRTGRRGTEAFF	TGTGCCTGGAGAACTGGCCGGCGGGGCACTGAAGCTTTCTTT
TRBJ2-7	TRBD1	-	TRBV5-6	CASSFVTGESYEQYF	TGTGCCAGCAGCTTCGTGACAGGGGAAAGCTACGAGCAGTACTTC
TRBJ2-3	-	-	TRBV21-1	CASSKGGGEGDTQYF	TGTGCCAGCAGCAAAGGTGGGGGCGAGGGAGATACGCAGTATTTT
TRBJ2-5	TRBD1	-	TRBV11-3	CASRTGTGAGETQYF	TGTGCCAGCAGAACCGGGACAGGGGCCGGAGAGACCCAGTACTTC
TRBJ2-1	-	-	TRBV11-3	CASSLMLRTEGLHMDEQFF	TGTGCCAGCAGCTTAATGCTTAGGACGGAGGGACTCCACATGGATGAGCAGTTCTTC
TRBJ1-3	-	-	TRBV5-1	CASSFSDRSHGNTIYF	TGCGCCAGCAGCTTCTCGGACAGATCGCATGGAAACACCATATATTTT
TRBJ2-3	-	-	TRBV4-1	CASSQELDLSTDTQYF	TGCGCCAGCAGCCAAGAGTTGGACTTAAGCACAGATACGCAGTATTTT
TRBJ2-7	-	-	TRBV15	CATSRGLNEQYF	TGTGCCACCAGCAGGGGCTTAAACGAGCAGTACTTC
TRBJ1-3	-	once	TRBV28	CASSLGPGGLGGNTIYF	TGTGCCAGCAGTTTGGGGCCGGGGGGGCTAGGTGGAAACACCATATATTTT
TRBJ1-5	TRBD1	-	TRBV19	CATLDRGPAMGNQPQHF	TGTGCCACACTCGACAGGGGGCCGGCCATGGGCAATCAGCCCCAGCATTTT
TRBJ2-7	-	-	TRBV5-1	CASSLTSPSAEQYF	TGCGCCAGCAGCTTGACTAGCCCGAGCGCGGAGCAGTACTTC